The TCR beta chain described here comes from a study of early T cells in non-severe SARS-CoV-2 infection. Looking at the study overall: Sequenced material consisted of bulk RNA (from unsorted whole blood), and chains were unpaired. Notes on the study in general: Lookups in VDJdb leaned toward anti-spike CD8 responses and missed private and CD4 specificities.

Individual cDNA molecules were tagged with unique molecular identifiers, the study reported. Each CDR3 protein is one row after TCRdb ran MiXCR on the 5' RACE reads. The table lists around 77,000 distinct CDR3 sequences, around 12% of them singletons, with roughly 16% in the top ten. With regard to this clonotype: Its target is unknown.

The V gene lost 0 bases and the J gene lost 4 bases, with 14 bases spanning the gap. Germline loops: CDR1 SGHRS, CDR2 YFSETQ. The CDR3 has 16 amino acids. This sequence joins TRBV5-1 and TRBJ1-3; maybe TRBD1 (5 bases). The TCR sequence derives from an adult who was a healthcare worker with PCR-confirmed SARS-CoV-2 infection or an uninfected control (not recorded which). The donor label of this sample is uncertain. The sample was whole blood, taken at baseline. The chain's CDR3 is CASSLEQGIDGNTIYF. The CDR3 DNA sequence: TGCGCCAGCAGCTTGGAGCAGGGAATCGACGGAAACACCATATATTTT.